The 19 T cell receptor beta chains given below trace back to one sample, sequenced in a study of T cells in Graves' hyperthyroidism and ophthalmopathy. The TCR beta CDR3 regions underwent amplification using RNA transcripts as the source. HTBI primers drove first-round RT-PCR of the TCR CDR3. TCRdb reprocessed the multiplex PCR reads via MiXCR and lists one record per CDR3 protein. The sample carries approximately 600,000 distinct CDR3 sequences, 12% to 15% recorded once. Sequences were obtained from blood. The source is a woman aged 18-35 years with Graves' ophthalmopathy.

The V and J genes are TRBV30 and TRBJ1-3; unclear D gene. Trimming stripped 1 base from V and 0 bases from J, with 7 bases between. The CDR3 covers 14 residues. Germline values: CDR1 GTSNPN, CDR2 SVGIG (reference sequence). Written as DNA, the CDR3 is TGTGCCTGGAGTGGGCCGGACTCTGGAAACACCATATATTTT. Its protein is CAWSGPDSGNTIYF.

This clonotype was observed at least ten times. The V gene is TRBV30, the J gene TRBJ1-1; maybe TRBD1 (6 bases). Germline lookup yields CDR1 GTSNPN and CDR2 SVGIG (reference sequence). V lost 0 bases, J lost 11 bases, and 16 bases lay in between. The CDR3 covers 13 residues. The DNA for the CDR3 is TGTGCCTGGAGTGTAGGGGGGACCCAGGGGGCTTTCTTT. It specifies CAWSVGGTQGAFF.

This clonotype was observed at least ten times. The chain recombines TRBV6-1 with TRBJ2-7, with 9 bases aligning to TRBD2. The CDR3 is 15 residues long. CDR1 is MNHNS and CDR2 is SASEGT in the germline V gene. V gave up 5 bases and J gave up 1 base; unmatched junction bases: 6. CDR3 nucleotides: TGTGCCAGCAGTACCCTAGCGGGGCCTTCCTACGAGCAGTACTTC. It codes for CASSTLAGPSYEQYF.

This clonotype was recorded a few times. A much larger clone differs from this one at a single base, so this may be a read error. The chain carries TRBV2 and TRBJ1-1; no clear D. This CDR3 is 12 amino acids long. The V end was cut by 8 bases, the J end by 1 base, with 8 bases between. Per germline, CDR1 SNHLY and CDR2 FYNNEI. As DNA, the CDR3 is TGTGCCAGCGGTGCCTGGAACACTGAAGCTTTCTTT. Translated, it gives CASGAWNTEAFF.

At least ten counts were recorded for this clonotype. The chain is built from TRBV28 and TRBJ1-5, with a possible D match to TRBD1 (6 bases). V gave up 2 bases and J gave up 4 bases, with 12 bases separating them. The CDR3 runs to 15 residues. CDR1 and CDR2 (germline): MDHEN, SYDVKM. The CDR3: CASSLEGGGNQPQHF. The CDR3 nucleotides read TGTGCCAGCAGTTTAGAGGGGGGTGGGAATCAGCCCCAGCATTTT.

This clonotype was seen at least ten times. The chain links TRBV5-1 to TRBJ1-5; TRBD1 aligns across 9 bases. The J segment lost 3 bases and the V segment lost 8 bases, leaving 6 bases of the junction unmatched. The CDR3 has 14 amino acids. Germline-derived CDR1 and CDR2 are SGHRS and YFSETQ. The CDR3 nucleotides are TGCGCCAGTTCAACAGGGGGCGTCAATCAGCCCCAGCATTTT. As protein: CASSTGGVNQPQHF.

The table lists this clonotype with many counts. The chain links TRBV27 to TRBJ2-7; tentative D call: TRBD1 (5 bases). CDR3 length: 15 amino acids. Germline-derived CDR1 and CDR2 are MNHEY and SMNVEV (reference sequence). V lost 6 bases, J lost 2 bases, and 17 bases lay in between. CDR3 nucleotide sequence: TGTGCCAGCAGCCTCACGAGTTGGGGCCCCTACGAGCAGTACTTC. Translation: CASSLTSWGPYEQYF.

V gene TRBV4-1 combines with J gene TRBJ2-7; 10 bases align to TRBD1. Germline assignment: CDR1 MGHRA and CDR2 YSYEKL. CDR3 length: 16 amino acids. V trimming: 2 bases; J trimming: 5 bases; junction bases outside the gene matches: 9. CDR3 nucleotides: TGCGCCAGCAGCCAACTATCGACAGGGGGCCGCAACGAGCAGTACTTC. Protein product: CASSQLSTGGRNEQYF.

The chain has TRBV10-3 and TRBJ1-2; maybe TRBD1 (5 bases). The V end lost 0 bases, the J end lost 2 bases, and 10 bases lay between the germline ends. From germline, CDR1 is ENHRY and CDR2 SYGVKD. The CDR3 runs 15 residues. This CDR3 is CAISESEGANYGYTF. CDR3 in DNA: TGTGCCATCAGTGAGTCCGAAGGGGCGAACTATGGCTACACCTTC.

This clonotype showed up many times. The CDR3 loop reads CASSQADRGKAEAFF. In DNA form, the CDR3 reads TGTGCCAGCAGCCAAGCGGACAGGGGCAAGGCTGAAGCTTTCTTT. The rearrangement joins TRBV3-1 to TRBJ1-1, with 9 nucleotides matching TRBD1. After removal of 1 base from V and 6 bases from J, the junction contained 6 bases not matched to a gene. CDR1 is LGHDT, CDR2 YNNKEL, per germline (reference sequence). The length of the CDR3 is 15 residues.

This clonotype was observed many times. The rearrangement uses TRBV3-1 and TRBJ1-1; no definite D call. The CDR3 is 13 amino acids. V lost 0 bases and J 4 bases, leaving 6 bases between the germline ends. CDR1 LGHDT and CDR2 YNNKEL come from the germline V gene (reference sequence). In DNA form, the CDR3 reads TGTGCCAGCAGCCAAGATGGTGCCACTGAAGCTTTCTTT. Translation: CASSQDGATEAFF.

This clonotype was observed many times. The J gene is TRBJ2-7, the V gene TRBV7-9; D is perhaps TRBD1 (5 bases). This CDR3 comprises 13 residues. Germline CDR1 reads SEHNR; CDR2 reads FQNEAQ (reference sequence). Between the trimmed V and J ends, which lost 5 bases and 6 bases, there was a span of 14 bases. DNA of the CDR3: TGTGCCAGCAGCACGGACATCAGCTCCGAGCAGTACTTC. This sequence encodes CASSTDISSEQYF.

This chain joins TRBV3-1 and TRBJ1-5; the D is unclear. The CDR3 spans 14 residues. Germline CDR1 is LGHDT and CDR2 is YNNKEL (reference sequence). The V and J ends lost 3 bases and 0 bases respectively, with 6 bases between them. CDR3 coding DNA: TGTGCCAGCAGCCACGTCGATAGCAATCAGCCCCAGCATTTT. Its translation: CASSHVDSNQPQHF.

This clonotype was counted many times. The rearrangement uses TRBV20-1 and TRBJ1-4; D uncertain. Germline loops: CDR1 DFQATT, CDR2 SNEGSKA (reference sequence). The CDR3 sequence is 12 residues long. V was clipped by 1 base and J by 5 bases, with 5 bases between them. CDR3 protein: CSARVANEKLFF. CDR3 coding DNA: TGCAGTGCTAGAGTGGCAAATGAAAAACTGTTTTTT.

This clonotype has ten or more counts. The chain combines TRBV10-3 with TRBJ2-7, with D tentatively TRBD2 (6 bases). Trimming removed 7 bases from V and 6 bases from J, with 16 bases in between. The CDR3 extends over 13 amino acids. CDR1 ENHRY and CDR2 SYGVKD come from the germline V gene. As DNA, the CDR3 is TGTGCCATCAAAACGGGAGTTGGTAGCGAGCAGTACTTC. Translating it yields CAIKTGVGSEQYF.

In its sample, this clonotype was seen many times. The CDR3 is CSASYRETQYF. Written as DNA, the CDR3 is TGCAGTGCTAGTTACCGTGAGACCCAGTACTTC. The V and J genes are TRBV20-1 and TRBJ2-5; D remains unclear. The germline V gene encodes CDR1 DFQATT and CDR2 SNEGSKA (reference sequence). Trimming removed 3 bases from V and 5 bases from J, with 7 bases in between. The CDR3 contains 11 residues.

This clonotype was counted at least ten times. This sequence joins TRBV7-8 and TRBJ1-5; TRBD1 matches at 12 bases. This CDR3 is built from 14 residues. Germline V CDR1 and CDR2: SGHVS, FQNEAQ. V shed 5 bases, J shed 6 bases, and the junction held 2 bases outside the gene matches. CDR3 nucleotides: TGTGCCAGCAGCCCGGGACAGGGGGCTCAGCCCCAGCATTTT. Its protein product is CASSPGQGAQPQHF.

J is TRBJ1-3 and V is TRBV28; weak D call: TRBD1 (6 bases). The CDR3 runs 14 residues. Trimming removed 5 bases at V and 4 bases at J, with 12 bases between. The V gene's germline CDR1 is MDHEN and CDR2 SYDVKM. The CDR3: CASSGGGPGNTIYF. The DNA for the CDR3 is TGTGCCAGCAGTGGGGGCGGACCAGGAAACACCATATATTTT.

This clonotype was counted a few times. V is TRBV20-1 and J is TRBJ2-3; the D gene could be TRBD1 or TRBD2 (5 bases each). CDR3 length equals 17 residues. Trimming cost V 5 bases and J 2 bases, with 23 bases left between them. Germline V CDR1 and CDR2: DFQATT, SNEGSKA (reference sequence). CDR3 sequence reads: CSASDMGPLGNTDTQYF. Written as DNA, the CDR3 is TGCAGTGCTTCCGACATGGGACCTCTCGGGAACACAGATACGCAGTATTTT.